What follows describes a single T cell receptor beta chain. The data were taken from a study of blood T cell repertoires in COVID-19. The overall study: Sources were T cells, B-cell-depleted T cells, or PBMCs; the material itself was cDNA or gDNA.

Libraries were prepared by immunoSEQ multiplex PCR; TCRdb keeps only in-frame clonotypes and omits some of them. Here the sample spans more than 150,000 clones, over 80% being singletons. Sequenced sample: PBMCs or T cells enriched from blood (not recorded which). This receptor was taken from a woman aged 60 to 75 who had recovered from COVID-19.

The chain's CDR3 is CSAGYGTGVDGYTF. The CDR3 nucleotides are TGCAGCGCCGGTTATGGGACAGGGGTAGATGGCTACACCTTC. The rearrangement links TRBV29-1 to TRBJ1-2, with 10 bases fitting TRBD1. There are 14 residues in the CDR3. CDR1 and CDR2 (germline): SQVTM, ANQGSEA. The J segment lost 6 bases and the V segment lost 7 bases, leaving 11 bases of the junction unmatched.